This T cell receptor (beta chain) was captured in a study of shared clonotypes between healthy human individuals. Only in-frame clones appear in the TCRdb table, and some are missing; sequencing was by immunoSEQ multiplex PCR. This table holds about 1.5 million clones, roughly 97% found once. Sequencing was done on a sample of naive CD4+ T cells sorted from blood. The subset here: CD45RA+ positively selected. The TCR originated in a man aged 25-45 years in good health.

The CDR3: CASSPRLVKSGANVLTF. CDR3 bases: TGCGCCAGCAGCCCCCGATTGGTGAAATCTGGGGCCAACGTCCTGACTTTC. V and J are TRBV4-1 and TRBJ2-6; D call uncertain. This CDR3 contains 17 residues. CDR1 and CDR2 (germline): MGHRA, YSYEKL. Deletions cut 4 bases from V and 1 base from J, with 14 bases between.